The 2 T cell receptor beta chains presented below share a single source sample, sequenced in a study of shared clonotypes between healthy human individuals. Generated by immunoSEQ multiplex PCR, the TCRdb table keeps only in-frame clones and is missing some. The table includes 850,000 to 1,200,000 clones, 70% to 80% detected once. Sequencing used memory CD4+ T cells sorted from blood. The sample's subset: CD45RA-negative fraction. These receptors all come from a man younger than 35 in good health.

The gene calls are TRBV5-1 and TRBJ1-1, with D possibly TRBD1 on 6 matching bases. Germline V gene data show CDR1 as SGHRS and CDR2 as YFSETQ. V gave up 5 bases and J gave up 5 bases, with 16 bases separating them. The CDR3 spans 14 residues. CDR3 amino acids: CASRGTPGVTEAFF. DNA of the CDR3: TGCGCCAGCAGAGGGACACCGGGGGTGACTGAAGCTTTCTTT.

This chain uses TRBV10-3 with TRBJ2-3; tentatively, D is TRBD2 (7 bases). Germline CDR1 is ENHRY and CDR2 is SYGVKD. This CDR3 contains 16 residues. V lost 3 bases, J lost 5 bases, and 18 bases lay in between. CDR3 coding DNA: TGTGCCATCAGTGAAGGCGGGGGCGCATCAGGAGATACGCAGTATTTT. Encoded protein: CAISEGGGASGDTQYF.